The text below deals with one T cell receptor beta chain. The participants were between roughly 18 and 100 years old and came from some 23 US areas. Using immunoSEQ multiplex PCR, the repertoire was profiled, and TCRdb retains in-frame clones only, with some absent. The sample lists under 200,000 clones, 84% occurring once. This entry belongs to a study of blood T cell repertoires in COVID-19. Study overall: Nucleic acid was either cDNA or gDNA, and it came from T cells, B-cell-depleted T cells, or PBMCs.

The CDR3 is 14 amino acids. V lost 4 bases to trimming and J lost 10 bases, with 14 bases between them. CDR1 and CDR2 from the germline V gene are LGHDT and YNNKEL (reference sequence). The sample taken for sequencing was PBMCs or T cells enriched from blood (not recorded which). V usage is TRBV3-1 (or the pseudogene TRBV3-2) and J usage is TRBJ1-6; D not resolved. This receptor was identified in a woman aged 50 to 60 who had recovered from COVID-19. The CDR3 protein is CASSPGQSESPLHF. The CDR3 DNA reads TGTGCCAGCAGCCCAGGTCAATCGGAATCACCCCTCCACTTT.